The clone carrying this T cell receptor (beta chain) was counted only a few times. As yet, its antigen is unknown. The junction departs from germline at one end; a sequencing error may be responsible. Template material for amplifying TCR beta CDR3 regions consisted of RNA transcripts. First-round RT-PCR targeting the TCR CDR3 was performed with the HTBI primer set. TCRdb reprocessed the multiplex PCR reads via MiXCR and lists one record per CDR3 protein. This table has approximately 400,000 distinct CDR3 sequences, more than 15% appearing once. The source of the sample is a study of T cells in Graves' hyperthyroidism and ophthalmopathy. This CDR3 has 16 amino acids. The germline V gene encodes CDR1 KGHDR and CDR2 SFDVKD. Findings of the study overall: Most thyroid clonotypes expanded above 0.001 appeared in blood too.

This chain connects TRBV24-1 to TRBJ2-5; 11 nucleotides line up with TRBD2. The TCR originated in a woman aged 18-29 years with Graves' hyperthyroidism. The sample taken for sequencing was blood. This CDR3 reads CASSLPSGGYQETQYF. As DNA, the CDR3 is TGTGCCAGCAGTTTACCTAGCGGGGGGTACCAAGAGACCCAGTACTTC.